Presented here are 8 T cell receptor beta chains from one specimen sequenced in a study of cytomegalovirus exposure and HLA in healthy donors. The assay was immunoSEQ multiplex PCR, and TCRdb's table has in-frame clones only and misses some. The data hold 150,000 to 200,000 clones, with 84% observed a single time. Sequencing was done on a sample of PBMCs. The origin of the receptors is a woman in her thirties in good health and CMV-seropositive.

The V gene is TRBV4-2, the J gene TRBJ1-5; D remains ambiguous. Per germline, CDR1 LGHNA and CDR2 YNFKEQ. The germline V and J ends were trimmed by 0 bases and 7 bases, with 13 bases remaining between them. The CDR3 length is 15 residues. CDR3 protein: CASSQDQAGWQPQHF. The CDR3 DNA reads TGTGCCAGCAGCCAAGATCAGGCAGGATGGCAGCCCCAGCATTTT.

The chain has TRBV13 and TRBJ2-7; 7 bases align to TRBD2. The germline gives CDR1 PRHDT, CDR2 FYEKMQ (reference sequence). The CDR3 totals 16 residues. Trimming at V came to 6 bases and at J to 3 bases, leaving 14 bases not matched to a gene. CDR3 sequence: CASSFRIRRESYEQYF. In DNA form, the CDR3 reads TGTGCCAGCAGTTTCCGTATCCGGCGGGAGAGCTACGAGCAGTACTTC.

This clone was observed once. The chain combines TRBV6-1 with TRBJ2-1; 8 bases are a match to TRBD1. The CDR3 loop spans 16 amino acids. The V gene's germline CDR1 is MNHNS and CDR2 SASEGT. V dropped 0 bases and J dropped 7; count of bases not matched to a gene: 8. For the CDR3, the DNA is TGTGCCAGCAGTGAAGCAATAGGACAGGGTGTGAATGAGCAGTTCTTC. Its protein is CASSEAIGQGVNEQFF.

This chain links TRBV5-6 with TRBJ1-2, with no clear D. Germline CDR1 and CDR2: SGHDT and YYEEEE. This CDR3 is 14 amino acids long. V was shortened by 3 bases and J by 8 bases, with 17 bases between the two germline ends. In DNA form, the CDR3 reads TGTGCCAGCAGCTGGCTCTCCCGCGGAGGCGGCTACACCTTC. Its translation is CASSWLSRGGGYTF.

The rearrangement joins TRBV5-1 to TRBJ2-7; D may be TRBD1 (5 bases). Per germline, CDR1 SGHRS and CDR2 YFSETQ. With 4 bases removed from V and 0 bases from J, the gap between germline ends came to 17 bases. The CDR3 sequence is 16 residues long. The CDR3 region is CASSTRAGRPSYEQYF. Written as DNA, the CDR3 is TGCGCCAGCAGCACCCGCGCAGGGCGGCCCTCCTACGAGCAGTACTTC.

This clone was seen only a few times. V is TRBV27 and J is TRBJ1-2; 7 nucleotides align to TRBD1. The germline CDR1 and CDR2 sequences are MNHEY and SMNVEV (reference sequence). CDR3 length: 13 residues. Trimming took 3 bases from V and 4 from J; bases not matched to a gene: 2. The CDR3 DNA reads TGTGCCAGCAGTTTTCGACAGGGCTATGGCTACACCTTC. Its protein product is CASSFRQGYGYTF.

This chain connects TRBV5-1 to TRBJ2-3; D might be TRBD2 (5 bases). CDR1 is SGHRS and CDR2 is YFSETQ in the germline V gene. This CDR3 is 15 amino acids long. The ends were cut back, 0 bases at V and 4 bases at J, with 12 bases in the middle. The CDR3 loop reads CASSLAREGPDTQYF. The CDR3 DNA sequence: TGCGCCAGCAGCTTGGCCCGAGAGGGTCCAGATACGCAGTATTTT. Variable domain in full (rest from reference TRBV5-1 and TRBJ2-3): KAGVTQTPRYLIKTRGQQVTLSCSPISGHRSVSWYQQTPGQGLQFLFEYFSETQRNKGNFPGRFSGRQFSNSRSEMNVSTLELGDSALYLCASSLAREGPDTQYFGPGTRLTVL.

The V call is TRBV28, the J call TRBJ2-1, with 11 bases matching TRBD2. The germline gives CDR1 MDHEN, CDR2 SYDVKM. Germline trimming cut 3 bases from V and 0 bases from J; bases unmatched to any gene: 7. This CDR3 spans 18 amino acids. The CDR3, as DNA: TGTGCCAGCAGTTTGGTAGCGGGAGGGCCAAGCTCCTACAATGAGCAGTTCTTC. It specifies CASSLVAGGPSSYNEQFF.